A selection of T cell receptor beta chains follows, all from one sample in a study of cytomegalovirus exposure and HLA in healthy donors. The protocol was immunoSEQ multiplex PCR, while the TCRdb copy is restricted to in-frame clones and leaves out a portion. The sample holds 98,000 or so clones, almost 80% seen once. The sample taken for sequencing was PBMCs. The receptors come from a man in his 60s in good health and CMV-seropositive. Each CDR3 is given without its conserved first and last residue.

>TRBV7-2|14
ASSLVGTSGYNEQF
>TRBV6-5|14
ASSYGTGGRYNEQF
>TRBV19|13
ATATGGLIQETQY
>TRBV5-1|13
ASSWGQGSTDTQY
>TRBV6-1|12
ASSATGVPNEAF
>TRBV4-2|15
ASSQETASGVSYEQY
>TRBV6-5|11
ASSRLRNEKLF
>TRBV6-5|12
ASSYGGGTNEQF
>TRBV7-8|12
ASSLMGQAYEQY
>TRBV28|15
ASSFRGRDSGYSPLH
>TRBV13|20
ASSLGPVGTGGPGEGSGELF
>TRBV25-1|10
ASSPLTETQY
>TRBV25-1|14
ASSDGRGAGTGELF
>TRBV28|12
ASSSGTDYNEQF
>TRBV29-1|10
TAGESTDTQY
>TRBV11-2|11
ASSLDRRGEAF
>TRBV5-4|14
ATAFGTGREYAEAF
>TRBV6-5|12
ASSFDRLDEKLF
>TRBV10-2|11
ASQGFFNSPLH
>TRBV11-2|12
ASRLTGHNSPLH
>TRBV15|13
ATSRDRQGDYGYT
>TRBV2|13
ASSEGGTSNQPQH
>TRBV19|14
ASSINSPGDSHEQF
>TRBV25-1|11
ASRDRDRDGYT
>TRBV7-7|11
ASSAGQGWPQH
>TRBV4-3|13
ASSRAREGNYGYT
>TRBV2|11
ASSEQGFNEQY